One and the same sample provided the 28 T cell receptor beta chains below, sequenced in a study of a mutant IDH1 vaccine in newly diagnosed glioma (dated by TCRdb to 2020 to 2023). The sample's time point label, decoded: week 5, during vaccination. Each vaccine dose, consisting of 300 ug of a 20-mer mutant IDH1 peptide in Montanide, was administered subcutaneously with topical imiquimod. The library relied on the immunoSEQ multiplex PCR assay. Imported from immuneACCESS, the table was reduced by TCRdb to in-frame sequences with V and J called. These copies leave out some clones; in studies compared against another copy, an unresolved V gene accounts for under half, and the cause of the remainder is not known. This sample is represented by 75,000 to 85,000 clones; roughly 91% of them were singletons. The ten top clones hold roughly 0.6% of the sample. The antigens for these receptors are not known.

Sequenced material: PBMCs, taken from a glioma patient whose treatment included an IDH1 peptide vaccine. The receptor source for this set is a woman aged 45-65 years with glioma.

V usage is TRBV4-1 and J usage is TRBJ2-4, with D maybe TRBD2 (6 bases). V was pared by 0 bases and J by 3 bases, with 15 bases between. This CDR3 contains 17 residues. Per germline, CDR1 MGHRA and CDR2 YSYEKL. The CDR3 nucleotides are TGCGCCAGCAGCCAAGACCCGGGAGACTCGGTCAAAAACATTCAGTACTTC. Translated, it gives CASSQDPGDSVKNIQYF.

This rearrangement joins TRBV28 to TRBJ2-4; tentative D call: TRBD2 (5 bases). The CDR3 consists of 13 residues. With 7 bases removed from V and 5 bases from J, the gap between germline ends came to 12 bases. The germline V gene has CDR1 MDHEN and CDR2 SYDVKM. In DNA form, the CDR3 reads TGTGCCAGCAACCAGGAGGTCCAAAACATTCAGTACTTC. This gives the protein CASNQEVQNIQYF.

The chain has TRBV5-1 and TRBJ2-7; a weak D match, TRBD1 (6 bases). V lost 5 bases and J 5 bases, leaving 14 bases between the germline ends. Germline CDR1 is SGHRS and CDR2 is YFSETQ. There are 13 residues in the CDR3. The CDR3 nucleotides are TGCGCCAGCAGTGAGGGGCAGGGGCACGAGCAGTACTTC. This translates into CASSEGQGHEQYF.

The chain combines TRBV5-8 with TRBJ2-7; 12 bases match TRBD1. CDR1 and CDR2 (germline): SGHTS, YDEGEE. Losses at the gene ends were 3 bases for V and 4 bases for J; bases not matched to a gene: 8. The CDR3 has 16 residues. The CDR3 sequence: CASSSPGTGGRYEQYF. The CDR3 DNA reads TGTGCCAGCAGCTCCCCGGGGACAGGGGGCAGATACGAGCAGTACTTC.

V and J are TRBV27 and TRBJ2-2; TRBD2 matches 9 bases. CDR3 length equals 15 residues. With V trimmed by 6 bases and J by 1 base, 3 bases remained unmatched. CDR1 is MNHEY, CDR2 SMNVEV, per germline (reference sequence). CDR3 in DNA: TGTGCCAGCAGCCAACTAGCGGGGAACACCGGGGAGCTGTTTTTT. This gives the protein CASSQLAGNTGELFF.

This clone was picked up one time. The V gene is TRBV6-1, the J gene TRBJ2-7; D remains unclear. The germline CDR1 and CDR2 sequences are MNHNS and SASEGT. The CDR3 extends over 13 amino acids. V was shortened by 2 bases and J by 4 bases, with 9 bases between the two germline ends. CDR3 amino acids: CASSENRDYEQYF. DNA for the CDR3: TGTGCCAGCAGTGAAAATAGGGATTACGAGCAGTACTTC.

The CDR3 coding sequence is TGCGCCAGCAGCTCGGGGACAGGAGACACTGAAGCTTTCTTT. Its protein product is CASSSGTGDTEAFF. The J gene is TRBJ1-1, the V gene TRBV5-1; TRBD1 aligns across 8 bases. Germline V CDR1 and CDR2: SGHRS, YFSETQ. CDR3 length: 14 residues. V was clipped by 3 bases and J by 3 bases; unmatched bases: 4. Together with reference TRBV5-1 and TRBJ1-1, the CDR3 gives the full variable domain: KAGVTQTPRYLIKTRGQQVTLSCSPISGHRSVSWYQQTPGQGLQFLFEYFSETQRNKGNFPGRFSGRQFSNSRSEMNVSTLELGDSALYLCASSSGTGDTEAFFGQGTRLTVV.

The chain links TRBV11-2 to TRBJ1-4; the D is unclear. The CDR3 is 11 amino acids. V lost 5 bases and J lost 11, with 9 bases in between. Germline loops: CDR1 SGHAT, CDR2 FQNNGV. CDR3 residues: CASSLSEKLFF. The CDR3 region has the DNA TGTGCCAGCAGCCTTTCGGAGAAACTGTTTTTT. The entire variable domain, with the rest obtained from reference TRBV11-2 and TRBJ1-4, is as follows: EAGVAQSPRYKIIEKRQSVAFWCNPISGHATLYWYQQILGQGPKLLIQFQNNGVVDDSQLPKDRFSAERLKGVDSTLKIQPAKLEDSAVYLCASSLSEKLFFGSGTQLSVL.

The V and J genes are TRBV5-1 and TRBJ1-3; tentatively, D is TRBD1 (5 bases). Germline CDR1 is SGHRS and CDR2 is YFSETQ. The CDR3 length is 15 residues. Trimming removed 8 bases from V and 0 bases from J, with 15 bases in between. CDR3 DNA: TGCGCCAGTGGGGACGGTTTAAGCTCTGGAAACACCATATATTTT. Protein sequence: CASGDGLSSGNTIYF.

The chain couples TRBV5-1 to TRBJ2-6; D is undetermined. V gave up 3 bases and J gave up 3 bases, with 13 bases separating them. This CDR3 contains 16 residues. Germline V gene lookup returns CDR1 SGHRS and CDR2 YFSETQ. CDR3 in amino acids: CASSSGTPVGANVLTF. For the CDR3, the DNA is TGCGCCAGCAGCTCTGGCACACCCGTTGGGGCCAACGTCCTGACTTTC. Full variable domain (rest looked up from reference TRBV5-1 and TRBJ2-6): KAGVTQTPRYLIKTRGQQVTLSCSPISGHRSVSWYQQTPGQGLQFLFEYFSETQRNKGNFPGRFSGRQFSNSRSEMNVSTLELGDSALYLCASSSGTPVGANVLTFGAGSRLTVL.

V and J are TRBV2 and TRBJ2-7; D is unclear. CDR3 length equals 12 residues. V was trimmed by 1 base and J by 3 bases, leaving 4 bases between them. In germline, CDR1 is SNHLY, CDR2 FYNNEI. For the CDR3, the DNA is TGTGCCAGCAGTGAAGAGGGCTACGAGCAGTACTTC. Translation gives CASSEEGYEQYF. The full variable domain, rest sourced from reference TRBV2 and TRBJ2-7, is EPEVTQTPSHQVTQMGQEVILRCVPISNHLYFYWYRQILGQKVEFLVSFYNNEISEKSEIFDDQFSVERPDGSNFTLKIRSTKLEDSAMYFCASSEEGYEQYFGPGTRLTVT.

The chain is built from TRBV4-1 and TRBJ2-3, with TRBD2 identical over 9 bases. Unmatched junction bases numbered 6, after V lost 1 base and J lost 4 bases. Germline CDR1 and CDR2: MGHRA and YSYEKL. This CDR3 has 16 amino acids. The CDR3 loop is CASSQGAASGADTQYF. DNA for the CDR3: TGCGCCAGCAGCCAAGGGGCCGCTAGCGGGGCAGATACGCAGTATTTT.

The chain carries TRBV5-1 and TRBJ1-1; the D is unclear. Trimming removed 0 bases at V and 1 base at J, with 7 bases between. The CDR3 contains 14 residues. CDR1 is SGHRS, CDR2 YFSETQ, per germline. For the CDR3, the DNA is TGCGCCAGCAGCTTGGCATCGCAGAACACTGAAGCTTTCTTT. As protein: CASSLASQNTEAFF.

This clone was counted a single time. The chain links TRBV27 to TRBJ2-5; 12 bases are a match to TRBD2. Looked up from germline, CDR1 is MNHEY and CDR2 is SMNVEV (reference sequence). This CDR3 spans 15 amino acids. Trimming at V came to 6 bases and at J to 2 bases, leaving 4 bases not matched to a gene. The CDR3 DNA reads TGTGCCAGCAGCATAACTAGCGGGAGGCAAGAGACCCAGTACTTC. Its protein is CASSITSGRQETQYF.

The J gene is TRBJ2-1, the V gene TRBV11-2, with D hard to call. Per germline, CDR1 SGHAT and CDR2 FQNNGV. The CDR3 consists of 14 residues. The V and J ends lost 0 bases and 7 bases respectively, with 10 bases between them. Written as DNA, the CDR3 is TGTGCCAGCAGCTTAGATCCACCTTTGAATGAGCAGTTCTTC. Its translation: CASSLDPPLNEQFF.

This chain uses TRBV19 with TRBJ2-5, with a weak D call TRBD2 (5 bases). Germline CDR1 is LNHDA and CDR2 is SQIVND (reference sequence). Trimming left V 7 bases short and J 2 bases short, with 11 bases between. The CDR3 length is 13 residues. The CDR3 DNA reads TGTGCCAGTAATAGCCGGGGACAAGAGACCCAGTACTTC. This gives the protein CASNSRGQETQYF.

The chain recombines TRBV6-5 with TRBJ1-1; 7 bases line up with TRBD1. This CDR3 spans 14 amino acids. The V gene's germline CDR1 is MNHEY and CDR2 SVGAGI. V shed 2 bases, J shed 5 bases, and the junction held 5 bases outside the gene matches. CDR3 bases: TGTGCCAGCAGTTACCGAACAGGGGAGACTGAAGCTTTCTTT. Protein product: CASSYRTGETEAFF.

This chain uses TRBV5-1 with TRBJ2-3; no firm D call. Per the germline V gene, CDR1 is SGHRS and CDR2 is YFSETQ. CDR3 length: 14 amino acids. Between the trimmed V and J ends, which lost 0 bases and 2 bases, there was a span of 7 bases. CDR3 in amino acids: CASSLGVPTDTQYF. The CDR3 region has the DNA TGCGCCAGCAGCTTGGGGGTTCCCACAGATACGCAGTATTTT.

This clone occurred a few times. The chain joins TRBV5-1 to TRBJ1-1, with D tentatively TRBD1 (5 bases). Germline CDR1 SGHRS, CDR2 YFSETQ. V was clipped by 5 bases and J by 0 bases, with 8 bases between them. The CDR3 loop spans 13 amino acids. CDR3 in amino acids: CASSSQVNTEAFF. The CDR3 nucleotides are TGCGCCAGCAGTTCACAGGTGAACACTGAAGCTTTCTTT. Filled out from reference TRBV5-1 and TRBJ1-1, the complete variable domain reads KAGVTQTPRYLIKTRGQQVTLSCSPISGHRSVSWYQQTPGQGLQFLFEYFSETQRNKGNFPGRFSGRQFSNSRSEMNVSTLELGDSALYLCASSSQVNTEAFFGQGTRLTVV.

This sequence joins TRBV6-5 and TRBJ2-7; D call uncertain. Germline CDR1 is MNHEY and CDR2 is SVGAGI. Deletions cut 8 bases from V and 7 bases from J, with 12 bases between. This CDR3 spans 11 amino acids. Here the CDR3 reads CASGRLGEQYF. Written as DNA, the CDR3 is TGTGCCAGCGGGCGGTTGGGGGAGCAGTACTTC.

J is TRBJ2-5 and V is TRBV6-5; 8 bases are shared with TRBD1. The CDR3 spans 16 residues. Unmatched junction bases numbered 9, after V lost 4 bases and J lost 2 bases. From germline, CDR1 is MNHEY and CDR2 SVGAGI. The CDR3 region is CASSSTRTGQQETQYF. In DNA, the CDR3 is TGTGCCAGCAGTTCCACCCGGACAGGGCAACAAGAGACCCAGTACTTC.

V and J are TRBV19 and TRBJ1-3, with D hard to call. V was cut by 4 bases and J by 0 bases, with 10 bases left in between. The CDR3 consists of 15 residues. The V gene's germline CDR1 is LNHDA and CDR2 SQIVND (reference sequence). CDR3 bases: TGTGCCAGTAGTAGAGTGGCGAACTCTGGAAACACCATATATTTT. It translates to CASSRVANSGNTIYF.

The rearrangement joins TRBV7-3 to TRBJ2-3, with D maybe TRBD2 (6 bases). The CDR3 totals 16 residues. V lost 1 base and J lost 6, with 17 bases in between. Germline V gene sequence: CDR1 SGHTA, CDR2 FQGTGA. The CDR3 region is CASSLSGGNIRDTQYF. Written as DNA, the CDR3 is TGTGCCAGCAGCTTAAGCGGCGGGAATATCAGGGATACGCAGTATTTT.

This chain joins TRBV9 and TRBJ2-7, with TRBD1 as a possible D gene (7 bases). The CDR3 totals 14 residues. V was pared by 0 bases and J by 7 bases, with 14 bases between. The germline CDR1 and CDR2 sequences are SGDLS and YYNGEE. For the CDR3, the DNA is TGTGCCAGCAGCGTAGCGCCAGGGGGAGGAGAGCAGTACTTC. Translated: CASSVAPGGGEQYF.

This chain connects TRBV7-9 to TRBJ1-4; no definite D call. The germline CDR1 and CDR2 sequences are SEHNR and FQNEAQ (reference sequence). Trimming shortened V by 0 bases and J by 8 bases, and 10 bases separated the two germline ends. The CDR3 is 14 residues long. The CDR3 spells CASSLAQPNEKLFF. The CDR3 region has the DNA TGTGCCAGCAGCTTAGCCCAGCCGAACGAAAAACTGTTTTTT.

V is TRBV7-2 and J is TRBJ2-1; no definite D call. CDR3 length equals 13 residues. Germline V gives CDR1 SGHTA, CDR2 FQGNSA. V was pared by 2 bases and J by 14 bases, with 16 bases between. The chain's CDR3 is CASSLTKNSPEFF. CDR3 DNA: TGTGCCAGCAGCTTAACCAAGAACTCGCCTGAGTTCTTC.

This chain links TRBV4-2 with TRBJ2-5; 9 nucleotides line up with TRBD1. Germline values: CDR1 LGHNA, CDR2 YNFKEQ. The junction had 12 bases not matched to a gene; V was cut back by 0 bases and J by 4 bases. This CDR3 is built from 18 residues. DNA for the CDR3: TGTGCCAGCAGCCAAGAACCCCCGGGACAGGGTGGGCGAGAGACCCAGTACTTC. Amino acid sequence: CASSQEPPGQGGRETQYF.

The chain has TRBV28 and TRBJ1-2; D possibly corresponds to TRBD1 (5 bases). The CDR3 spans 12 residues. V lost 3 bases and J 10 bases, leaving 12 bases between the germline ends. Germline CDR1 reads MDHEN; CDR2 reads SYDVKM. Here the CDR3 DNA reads TGTGCCAGCAGTTTCCTGGGGGATCCCTACACCTTC. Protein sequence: CASSFLGDPYTF.